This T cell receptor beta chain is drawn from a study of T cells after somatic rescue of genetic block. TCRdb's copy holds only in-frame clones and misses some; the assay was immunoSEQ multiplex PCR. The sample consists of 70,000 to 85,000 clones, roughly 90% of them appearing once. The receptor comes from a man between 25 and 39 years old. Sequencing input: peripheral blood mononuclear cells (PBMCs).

CDR3 region: CASSVGVTGSPILNEQFF. CDR3 coding DNA: TGTGCCAGCAGCGTAGGGGTTACGGGCAGCCCTATTCTCAATGAGCAGTTCTTC. The V and J genes are TRBV9 and TRBJ2-1; no clear D gene. Per germline, CDR1 SGDLS and CDR2 YYNGEE. The CDR3 has 18 residues. The V end lost 0 bases, the J end lost 6 bases, and 22 bases lay between the germline ends.